These 15 T cell receptor beta chains originate from one sample sequenced in a study of control samples from healthy donors and cancer patients. TCRdb's copy holds only in-frame clones and misses some; the assay was immunoSEQ multiplex PCR. The sample consists of 350,000 to 450,000 clones, 90% of them appearing once. Material: PBMCs. These receptors originate from a man in his forties with head and neck cancer.

This chain's CDR3 is CASRLTALPNEQFF. CDR3 DNA: TGTGCCAGCCGACTCACGGCGCTTCCGAATGAGCAGTTCTTC. The genes are TRBV3-1 (or the pseudogene TRBV3-2) and TRBJ2-1, with D hard to call. The germline V gene has CDR1 LGHDT and CDR2 YNNKEL (reference sequence). This CDR3 comprises 14 residues. V lost 8 bases, J lost 7 bases, and 18 bases lay in between.

The chain joins TRBV6-2 or TRBV6-3 to TRBJ1-5; a weak D match, TRBD1 (5 bases). The CDR3 runs to 16 residues. Trimming took 0 bases from V and 3 from J, leaving 12 bases between them. CDR1 is MNHEY, CDR2 SVGEGT, per germline. The DNA of the CDR3 is TGTGCCAGCAGTTACTCGCCAGACAGTTTCAATCAGCCCCAGCATTTT. The encoded protein is CASSYSPDSFNQPQHF.

V is TRBV6-5 and J is TRBJ1-1, with TRBD1 identical over 8 bases. The CDR3 spans 14 residues. Germline V lookup: CDR1 MNHEY, CDR2 SVGAGI. J lost 2 bases, V lost 6 bases, and 5 bases had no gene match. CDR3 nucleotides: TGTGCCAGCAGGGGGACAGGCCCTAACACTGAAGCTTTCTTT. Protein product: CASRGTGPNTEAFF.

This clone has just one count. V and J are TRBV27 and TRBJ2-7; TRBD2 is a possible D gene (5 bases). Germline CDR1 MNHEY, CDR2 SMNVEV (reference sequence). With 6 bases removed from V and 4 bases from J, the gap between germline ends came to 22 bases. This CDR3 is 16 amino acids long. CDR3 sequence (DNA): TGTGCCAGCAGCCCCGTCGGGGAGAGGTGGGGATACGAGCAGTACTTC. Translated, it gives CASSPVGERWGYEQYF.

The V and J genes are TRBV29-1 and TRBJ1-2; tentatively, D is TRBD1 (6 bases). The V gene lost 5 bases and the J gene lost 5 bases, with 15 bases spanning the gap. This CDR3 has 13 amino acids. The V gene's germline CDR1 is SQVTM and CDR2 ANQGSEA. In DNA form, the CDR3 reads TGCAGCGTTCCGGGACACTCGCTTTATGGCTACACCTTC. Protein sequence: CSVPGHSLYGYTF.

CDR3 nucleotides: TGTGCCAGCAGCGTAGGCCTCATGAACACTGAAGCTTTCTTT. Its translation is CASSVGLMNTEAFF. This chain connects TRBV2 to TRBJ1-1; D call uncertain. V was cut by 6 bases and J by 0 bases, with 11 bases left in between. Germline assignment: CDR1 SNHLY and CDR2 FYNNEI. The CDR3 is made up of 14 amino acids.

The chain has TRBV27 and TRBJ2-6, with 9 bases that match TRBD1. Germline CDR1 is MNHEY and CDR2 is SMNVEV (reference sequence). CDR3 size: 15 residues. V was clipped by 7 bases and J by 2 bases; unmatched bases: 3. The CDR3 region is CASKQGAAGANVLTF. The CDR3 nucleotides are TGTGCCAGCAAACAGGGGGCGGCTGGGGCCAACGTCCTGACTTTC.

This clone occurred a few times. The sample carries other DNA sequences with the same CDR3. The gene calls are TRBV19 and TRBJ1-5; tentative D call: TRBD1 (6 bases). The CDR3 has 15 residues. Germline CDR1 LNHDA, CDR2 SQIVND (reference sequence). Between the trimmed V and J ends, which lost 3 bases and 6 bases, there was a span of 15 bases. CDR3 DNA sequence: TGTGCCAGTAGTATTACTAAGGAGGGGGGTCAGCCCCAGCATTTT. Translated, it gives CASSITKEGGQPQHF.

The chain carries TRBV24-1 and TRBJ2-3; D gene ambiguous. V was trimmed by 4 bases and J by 6 bases, leaving 7 bases between them. Germline V gene sequence: CDR1 KGHDR, CDR2 SFDVKD. The CDR3 covers 12 residues. CDR3 DNA: TGTGCCACCAGTGAGAATTCGGATACGCAGTATTTT. This sequence encodes CATSENSDTQYF.

The chain carries TRBV27 and TRBJ2-7; tentative D call: TRBD2 (6 bases). Germline CDR1 reads MNHEY; CDR2 reads SMNVEV (reference sequence). This CDR3 is built from 15 residues. The V end was cut by 0 bases, the J end by 6 bases, with 15 bases between. The CDR3 here is CASSLSYLEGSEQYF. The CDR3, as DNA: TGTGCCAGCAGTTTATCGTATTTGGAGGGTAGCGAGCAGTACTTC.

The CDR3: CATSRVRGFEAFF. DNA of the CDR3: TGTGCCACCAGCAGAGTCCGCGGCTTCGAAGCTTTCTTT. V usage is TRBV15 and J usage is TRBJ1-1; D is uncertain. This CDR3 spans 13 amino acids. Between the trimmed V and J ends, which lost 1 base and 8 bases, there was a span of 11 bases. CDR1 and CDR2 (germline): LNHNV, YYDKDF (reference sequence).

The chain couples TRBV6-4 to TRBJ1-5; 7 bases align to TRBD1. Germline values: CDR1 MRHNA, CDR2 SNTAGT. Trimming at V came to 6 bases and at J to 6 bases, leaving 5 bases not matched to a gene. This CDR3 comprises 13 residues. CDR3 sequence (DNA): TGTGCCAGCAGCCGACAGGGAGGTCAGCCCCAGCATTTT. It specifies CASSRQGGQPQHF.

The chain combines TRBV5-1 with TRBJ1-6; D is perhaps TRBD1 (6 bases). V was pared by 0 bases and J by 9 bases, with 10 bases between. This CDR3 comprises 14 residues. The germline gives CDR1 SGHRS, CDR2 YFSETQ. The CDR3 DNA reads as TGCGCCAGCAGCTTGGTGGTCAGGGGTTCACCCCTCCACTTT. As protein: CASSLVVRGSPLHF.

V usage is TRBV14 and J usage is TRBJ2-3; no reliable D call. V was pared by 1 base and J by 0 bases, with 5 bases between. Germline assignment: CDR1 SGHDN and CDR2 FVKESK. This CDR3 has 14 residues. The CDR3 DNA is TGTGCCAGCAGCCAAGTAACGAGCACAGATACGCAGTATTTT. Translation: CASSQVTSTDTQYF.

This clone was counted between two and nine times. The V and J genes are TRBV7-9 and TRBJ2-7; 8 bases line up with TRBD1. Germline V gene sequence: CDR1 SEHNR, CDR2 FQNEAQ (reference sequence). The CDR3 consists of 14 residues. The ends lost 2 bases at V and 4 bases at J; junction bases unmatched: 4. The CDR3 loop is CASSLRTGKYEQYF. The CDR3 DNA follows: TGTGCCAGCAGCTTAAGGACAGGGAAATACGAGCAGTACTTC.